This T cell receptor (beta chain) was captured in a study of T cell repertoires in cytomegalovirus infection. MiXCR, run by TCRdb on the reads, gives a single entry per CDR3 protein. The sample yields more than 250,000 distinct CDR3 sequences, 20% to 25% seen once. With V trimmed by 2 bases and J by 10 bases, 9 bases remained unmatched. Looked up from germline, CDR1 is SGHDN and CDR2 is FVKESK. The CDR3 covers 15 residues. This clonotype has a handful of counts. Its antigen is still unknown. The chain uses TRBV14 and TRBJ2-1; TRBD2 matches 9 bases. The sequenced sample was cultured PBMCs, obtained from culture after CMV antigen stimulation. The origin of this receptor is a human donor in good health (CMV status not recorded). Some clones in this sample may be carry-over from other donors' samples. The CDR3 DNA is TGTGCCAGCAGCCAACGGGCTAGCGGGATAGAGGAGCAGTTCTTC. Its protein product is CASSQRASGIEEQFF.